A selection of T cell receptor beta chains follows, all from one sample in a study of beta chain features in type 1 diabetes. Produced via immunoSEQ multiplex PCR; TCRdb's table is partial and in-frame only. The sample yields around 500,000 clones, about an eighth seen once. The sample comprised naive CD4+ T cells from blood. The receptors here all came from a woman aged 18 to 35 in good health. CDR3s include the opening cysteine and the closing phenylalanine or tryptophan. D genes are given only for firm matches.

d_gene,len,j_gene,v_gene,CDR3aa
-,15,TRBJ2-4,TRBV7-2,CASSFGGLAKNIQYF
TRBD1,14,TRBJ2-7,TRBV30,CAWSFGQATYEQYF
TRBD1,15,TRBJ2-3,TRBV10-3,CAIRTGTGGTDTQYF
-,15,TRBJ1-5,TRBV28,CASKASLYSNQPQHF
-,13,TRBJ1-1,TRBV7-3,CASSFRRGTEAFF
-,11,TRBJ1-1,TRBV20-1,CSASKGREAFF
-,16,TRBJ1-2,TRBV30,CAWSVQRTVTNYGYTF
-,11,TRBJ1-1,TRBV27,CATKERTEAFF
-,12,TRBJ2-3,TRBV25-1,CASSVVQGVQYF
TRBD1,16,TRBJ2-5,TRBV7-2,CASSSGQARSFETQYF
TRBD2,14,TRBJ2-7,TRBV9,CASSGVAGEYEQYF
-,15,-,TRBV5-1,CASSLAASFSYEQYF
TRBD2,15,TRBJ2-3,TRBV29-1,CSVRTLAASTDTQYF
-,15,TRBJ1-2,TRBV7-9,CASSQKKDSVYGYTF
-,11,TRBJ2-5,TRBV2,CASSQEETQYF
-,17,TRBJ2-1,TRBV14,CASSLLGEGRMANEQFF
-,10,TRBJ1-2,TRBV7-9,CASSVGGYTF
TRBD1,13,TRBJ1-5,TRBV16,CASSQLGDRPQHF
-,14,TRBJ2-7,TRBV9,CASSPRDRYYEQYF
-,12,TRBJ1-2,TRBV28,CASSLPIYGYTF
-,15,TRBJ2-3,TRBV7-9,CASVLTRAYTDTQYF
TRBD2,20,TRBJ2-1,TRBV13,CASSIMRLSGRLSSYNEQFF
TRBD1,16,TRBJ2-3,TRBV18,CASSPAGTGGSDTQYF
-,13,TRBJ2-3,TRBV6-1,CASSEDRTDTQYF
-,16,TRBJ1-5,TRBV15,CATSREGARGNQPQHF
TRBD2,15,TRBJ2-3,TRBV5-1,CASSRTSGGADTQYF
-,12,TRBJ1-1,TRBV30,CAWSKTNTEAFF
-,11,TRBJ1-1,TRBV30,CAYGKNTEAFF
-,13,TRBJ1-1,TRBV7-2,CASSFNENTEAFF
TRBD1,17,TRBJ2-6,TRBV13,CASSIMTGDSGANVLTF
TRBD1,13,TRBJ2-5,TRBV10-3,CAISGDRGETQYF
TRBD1,14,TRBJ1-4,TRBV18,CASSPTGGYEKLFF
-,13,TRBJ2-3,TRBV15,CATSRDITDTQYF
-,15,TRBJ2-5,TRBV5-4,CASSLERRIQETQYF
-,16,TRBJ1-5,TRBV7-6,CASSLSPRVGNQPQHF
-,15,TRBJ1-2,TRBV14,CASSQIVGADYGYTF
-,15,TRBJ2-1,TRBV29-1,CSVGSPASSYNEQFF
-,14,TRBJ2-2,TRBV9,CASQTGIQTGELFF
-,14,TRBJ1-6,TRBV7-9,CASSLTTGNSPLHF
TRBD2,13,TRBJ2-3,TRBV4-1,CASSQLAGASEYF
TRBD1,12,TRBJ1-4,TRBV28,CASSDREVKLFF
-,13,TRBJ2-1,TRBV11-3,CASSLRKYNEQFF
-,10,TRBJ2-1,TRBV7-9,CASNDNEQFF
-,14,TRBJ2-5,TRBV4-1,CASSQASGRETQYF
-,14,TRBJ1-3,TRBV28,CASSPPGLFNTIYF
-,13,TRBJ1-1,TRBV7-9,CASSLVWNTEAFF
TRBD1,16,TRBJ1-3,TRBV23-1,CASSQSRDRVGNTIYF
TRBD2,15,TRBJ2-3,TRBV27,CASKRTSASTDTQYF
-,17,TRBJ1-2,TRBV19,CASRFSTAGAEGNGYTF
-,12,TRBJ2-3,TRBV6-1,CASSDSTDTQYF
-,12,TRBJ2-5,TRBV9,CASSVAQETQYF
-,15,TRBJ2-1,TRBV18,CASSALAQDYNEQFF
-,14,TRBJ2-7,TRBV7-3,CASSLGPDGYEQYF
-,14,TRBJ2-5,TRBV27,CARAGQSQQETQYF
TRBD2,15,TRBJ2-1,TRBV5-4,CASSFLREGLDEQFF
-,12,TRBJ2-3,TRBV30,CAWSVGTDTQYF
-,13,TRBJ1-1,TRBV9,CASSVAVNTDAFF